This T cell receptor (beta chain) was captured by sequencing in a study of blood T cell repertoires in COVID-19. Overall study context: Specimens from acute and convalescent COVID-19 originated in the United States, Italy and Spain. Sources were T cells, B-cell-depleted T cells, or PBMCs; the material itself was cDNA or gDNA.

In the original processing: Counts of nucleated cells, estimated from reference gene primer amplification, were obtained. This table comes from immunoSEQ multiplex PCR, and its TCRdb copy is limited to in-frame clones, with some not included. D and trimming were read from the DNA, whereas the V and J calls and clone size are those reported in that table. The sample includes fewer than 90,000 clones, 60% to 80% of them seen just once. Sequences were obtained from peripheral blood. The origin of this receptor is a woman older than 75 with acute or convalescent COVID-19.

The CDR3 sequence is CASSVRDRGGKQYF. The DNA of the CDR3 is TGTGCCAGCAGTGTCCGGGACAGGGGTGGGAAGCAGTACTTC. The chain joins TRBV28 to TRBJ2-7; TRBD1 aligns across 10 bases. In germline, CDR1 is MDHEN, CDR2 SYDVKM. This CDR3 is built from 14 residues. V trimming: 5 bases; J trimming: 8 bases; junction bases outside the gene matches: 9.